Following are 6 T cell receptor beta chains from one sample sequenced in a study of T cells in Graves' hyperthyroidism and ophthalmopathy. Amplified regions were TCR beta CDR3 sequences from RNA transcripts. In the first-round RT-PCR of the TCR CDR3, the HTBI primer set was used. TCRdb reanalysed the multiplex PCR reads using MiXCR and keeps one entry per CDR3 protein. Counted here are 600,000 to 650,000 distinct CDR3 sequences, 15% to 20% occurring once; the ten biggest clones make up around 4%. The material sequenced was blood. The receptors originated from a woman under 40 with Graves' hyperthyroidism.

This clonotype came up many times. The chain carries TRBV6-1 and TRBJ1-1, with D unclear. Germline-derived CDR1 and CDR2 are MNHNS and SASEGT. Trimming cost V 6 bases and J 0 bases, with 11 bases left between them. This CDR3 is 14 amino acids long. CDR3 sequence (DNA): TGTGCCAGCAGGGAGGTGGCCTTGAACACTGAAGCTTTCTTT. Translating gives CASREVALNTEAFF.

The chain joins TRBV11-3 to TRBJ2-3; 7 bases match TRBD2. Germline loops: CDR1 SGHNT, CDR2 YENEEA. Trimming took 2 bases from V and 10 from J; bases not matched to a gene: 6. The CDR3 sequence is 13 residues long. CDR3 DNA sequence: TGTGCCAGCAGCTTACGGAGCGGGGATTCGCAGTATTTT. This encodes CASSLRSGDSQYF.

This chain connects TRBV20-1 to TRBJ1-1; D ambiguous. The CDR3 is 11 residues long. Germline V lookup: CDR1 DFQATT, CDR2 SNEGSKA (reference sequence). V lost 3 bases to trimming and J lost 11 bases, with 13 bases between them. CDR3 in DNA: TGCAGTGCTAGGGACGGACCGGACGCTTTCTTT. Residues: CSARDGPDAFF.

The chain links TRBV19 to TRBJ2-1; no definite D call. This CDR3 has 13 residues. Germline V CDR1 and CDR2: LNHDA, SQIVND (reference sequence). The V and J ends lost 4 bases and 8 bases respectively, with 12 bases between them. Written as DNA, the CDR3 is TGTGCCAGTAGTAATGGAAGGGATGATGAGCAGTTCTTC. Translating it yields CASSNGRDDEQFF.

The chain has TRBV6-1 and TRBJ2-1; D unclear. V dropped 3 bases and J dropped 4 bases, with 13 bases sitting between them. CDR3 length: 15 amino acids. Germline V gene data show CDR1 as MNHNS and CDR2 as SASEGT. The CDR3 is CASSDDPAPYNEQFF. The CDR3 coding sequence is TGTGCCAGCAGTGACGACCCGGCCCCTTACAATGAGCAGTTCTTC.

The V and J genes are TRBV7-9 and TRBJ2-7; TRBD2 matches at 13 bases. Germline V gene lookup returns CDR1 SEHNR and CDR2 FQNEAQ (reference sequence). The CDR3 runs to 13 residues. Trimming at V came to 8 bases and at J to 5 bases, leaving 3 bases not matched to a gene. In DNA, the CDR3 is TGTGCCAGCGACGGACTAGCGGGAGACGAGCAGTACTTC. Translated, it gives CASDGLAGDEQYF. Full variable domain (remainder filled in from reference TRBV7-9 and TRBJ2-7): DTGVSQNPRHKITKRGQNVTFRCDPISEHNRLYWYRQTLGQGPEFLTYFQNEAQLEKSRLLSDRFSAERPKGSFSTLEIQRTEQGDSAMYLCASDGLAGDEQYFGPGTRLTVT.